The entry below describes one TCR beta chain. Libraries were prepared by immunoSEQ multiplex PCR; TCRdb keeps only in-frame clonotypes and omits some of them. The data hold 150,000 to 200,000 clones, with around 73% observed a single time. The data were obtained in a study of blood T cell repertoires in COVID-19. Study-wide background: Some COVID-19 samples were acute and others convalescent; all came from the United States, Italy and Spain. T cells, B-cell-depleted T cells, or PBMCs provided the cDNA or gDNA that served as material.

The CDR3 consists of 16 residues. The germline V gene has CDR1 SGDLS and CDR2 YYNGEE. V was clipped by 3 bases and J by 1 base, with 14 bases between them. The clonotype originates from a woman aged 45-65 years who had recovered from COVID-19. The chain combines TRBV9 with TRBJ1-3; maybe TRBD1 (5 bases). Source material: PBMCs or T cells enriched from blood (not recorded which). In DNA, the CDR3 is TGTGCCAGCAGCGCCCAGGGTCGGATATCTGGAAACACCATATATTTT. Protein sequence: CASSAQGRISGNTIYF.